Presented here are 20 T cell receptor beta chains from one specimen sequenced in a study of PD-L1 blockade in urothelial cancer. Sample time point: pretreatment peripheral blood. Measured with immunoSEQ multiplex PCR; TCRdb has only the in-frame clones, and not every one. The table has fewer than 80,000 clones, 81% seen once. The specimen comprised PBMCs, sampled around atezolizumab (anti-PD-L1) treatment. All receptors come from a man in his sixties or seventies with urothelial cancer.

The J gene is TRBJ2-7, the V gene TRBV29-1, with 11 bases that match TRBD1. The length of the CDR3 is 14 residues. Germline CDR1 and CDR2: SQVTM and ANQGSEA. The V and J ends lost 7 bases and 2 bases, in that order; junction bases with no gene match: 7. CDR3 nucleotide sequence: TGCAGCGCTAGTGGGACAGGGGGTGCCTACGAGCAGTACTTC. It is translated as CSASGTGGAYEQYF.

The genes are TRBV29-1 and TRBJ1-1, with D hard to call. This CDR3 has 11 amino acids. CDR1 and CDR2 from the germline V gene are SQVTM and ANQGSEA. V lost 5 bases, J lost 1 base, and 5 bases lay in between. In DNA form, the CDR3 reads TGCAGCGTTTCGTCGAACACTGAAGCTTTCTTT. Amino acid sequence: CSVSSNTEAFF.

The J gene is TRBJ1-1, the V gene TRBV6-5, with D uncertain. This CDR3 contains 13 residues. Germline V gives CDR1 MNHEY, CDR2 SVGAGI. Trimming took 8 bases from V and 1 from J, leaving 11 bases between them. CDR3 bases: TGTGCCAGCCTGAGGCAGAAGAACACTGAAGCTTTCTTT. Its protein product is CASLRQKNTEAFF.

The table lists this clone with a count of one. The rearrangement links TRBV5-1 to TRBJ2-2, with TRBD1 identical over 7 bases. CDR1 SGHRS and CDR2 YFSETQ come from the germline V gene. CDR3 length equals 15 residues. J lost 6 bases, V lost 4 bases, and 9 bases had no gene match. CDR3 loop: CASSPTGFGAGELFF. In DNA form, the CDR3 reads TGCGCCAGCAGCCCGACAGGGTTCGGGGCCGGGGAGCTGTTTTTT.

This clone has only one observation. The DNA for the CDR3 is TGTGCCAGCAGTTTAAGGGTACAGGGGCTTGCAACCTCCTACGAGCAGTACTTC. Its translation is CASSLRVQGLATSYEQYF. V usage is TRBV27 and J usage is TRBJ2-7, with 7 nucleotides matching TRBD1. The CDR3 extends over 18 amino acids. With 2 bases clipped from V and 0 bases from J, the junction kept 13 bases outside the gene matches. Germline assignment: CDR1 MNHEY and CDR2 SMNVEV (reference sequence).

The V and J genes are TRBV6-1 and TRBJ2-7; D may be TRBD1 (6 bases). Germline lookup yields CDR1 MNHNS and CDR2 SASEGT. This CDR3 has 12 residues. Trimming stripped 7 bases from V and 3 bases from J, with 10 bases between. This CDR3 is CASIGQIYEQYF. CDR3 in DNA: TGTGCCAGCATAGGACAGATCTACGAGCAGTACTTC.

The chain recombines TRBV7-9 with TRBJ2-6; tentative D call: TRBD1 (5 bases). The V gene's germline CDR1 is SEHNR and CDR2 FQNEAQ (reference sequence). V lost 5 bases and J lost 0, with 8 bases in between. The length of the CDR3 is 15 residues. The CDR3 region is CASSRQSSGANVLTF. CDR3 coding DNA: TGTGCCAGCAGCCGACAGAGCTCTGGGGCCAACGTCCTGACTTTC.

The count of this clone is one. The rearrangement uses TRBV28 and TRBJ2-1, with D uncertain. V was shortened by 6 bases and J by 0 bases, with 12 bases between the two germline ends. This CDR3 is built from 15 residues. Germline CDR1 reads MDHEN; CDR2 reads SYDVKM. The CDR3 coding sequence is TGTGCCAGCAGCAATATCGGGTCCTCCTACAATGAGCAGTTCTTC. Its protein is CASSNIGSSYNEQFF.

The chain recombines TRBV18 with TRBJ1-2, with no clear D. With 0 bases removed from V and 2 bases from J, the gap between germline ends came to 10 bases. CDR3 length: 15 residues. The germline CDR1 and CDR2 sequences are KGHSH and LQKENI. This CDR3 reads CASSPPLGTNYGYTF. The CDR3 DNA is TGTGCCAGCTCACCACCGCTGGGCACCAACTATGGCTACACCTTC.

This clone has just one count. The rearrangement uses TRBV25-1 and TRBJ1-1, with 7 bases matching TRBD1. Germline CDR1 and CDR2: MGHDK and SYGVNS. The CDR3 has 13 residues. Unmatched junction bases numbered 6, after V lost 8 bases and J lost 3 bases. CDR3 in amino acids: CASPDRFDTEAFF. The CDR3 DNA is TGTGCCAGCCCGGACAGGTTCGACACTGAAGCTTTCTTT.

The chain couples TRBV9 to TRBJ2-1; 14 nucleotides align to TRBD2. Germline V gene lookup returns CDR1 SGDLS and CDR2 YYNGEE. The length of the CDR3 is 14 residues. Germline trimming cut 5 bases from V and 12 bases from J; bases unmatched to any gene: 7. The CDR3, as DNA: TGTGCCAGCAGGAAGGGACTAGCGGGAGAAATGCAGTTCTTC. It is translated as CASRKGLAGEMQFF.

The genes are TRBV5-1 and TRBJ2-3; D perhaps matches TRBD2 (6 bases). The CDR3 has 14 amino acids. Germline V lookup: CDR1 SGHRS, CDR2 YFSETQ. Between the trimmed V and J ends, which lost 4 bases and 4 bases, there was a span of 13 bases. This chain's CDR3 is CASSPGGGSDTQYF. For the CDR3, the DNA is TGCGCCAGCAGCCCCGGCGGAGGGTCAGATACGCAGTATTTT.

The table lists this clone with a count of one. CDR3 sequence reads: CASSYGGKETQYF. The CDR3 nucleotides are TGTGCCAGCAGCTACGGTGGTAAGGAGACCCAGTACTTC. V and J are TRBV7-9 and TRBJ2-5; no firm D call. Germline V CDR1 and CDR2: SEHNR, FQNEAQ (reference sequence). The ends were cut back, 4 bases at V and 5 bases at J, with 11 bases in the middle. The CDR3 has 13 amino acids.

The CDR3 region is CASSPHPRTGGRTYNEQFF. CDR3 nucleotides: TGTGCCAGCAGCCCCCACCCCCGGACAGGGGGTAGGACCTACAATGAGCAGTTCTTC. The chain is built from TRBV7-9 and TRBJ2-1, with 10 bases fitting TRBD1. Germline V gene sequence: CDR1 SEHNR, CDR2 FQNEAQ (reference sequence). J lost 2 bases, V lost 5 bases, and 15 bases had no gene match. This CDR3 spans 19 amino acids. Drawing the rest from reference TRBV7-9 and TRBJ2-1, the complete variable domain is DTGVSQNPRHKITKRGQNVTFRCDPISEHNRLYWYRQTLGQGPEFLTYFQNEAQLEKSRLLSDRFSAERPKGSFSTLEIQRTEQGDSAMYLCASSPHPRTGGRTYNEQFFGPGTRLTVL.

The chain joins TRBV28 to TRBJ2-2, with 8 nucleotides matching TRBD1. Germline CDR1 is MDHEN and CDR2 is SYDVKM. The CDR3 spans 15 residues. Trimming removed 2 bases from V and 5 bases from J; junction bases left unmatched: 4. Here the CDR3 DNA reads TGTGCCAGCAGTTTAGGCCAGGGGGCTACCGGGGAGCTGTTTTTT. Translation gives CASSLGQGATGELFF. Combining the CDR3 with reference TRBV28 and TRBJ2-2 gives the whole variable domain DVKVTQSSRYLVKRTGEKVFLECVQDMDHENMFWYRQDPGLGLRLIYFSYDVKMKEKGDIPEGYSVSREKKERFSLILESASTNQTSMYLCASSLGQGATGELFFGEGSRLTVL.

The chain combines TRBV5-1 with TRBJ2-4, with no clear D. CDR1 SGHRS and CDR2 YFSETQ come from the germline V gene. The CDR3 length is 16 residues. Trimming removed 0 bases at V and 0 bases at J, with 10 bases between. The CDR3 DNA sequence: TGCGCCAGCAGCTTGGCGGAGAATCTAGCCAAAAACATTCAGTACTTC. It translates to CASSLAENLAKNIQYF. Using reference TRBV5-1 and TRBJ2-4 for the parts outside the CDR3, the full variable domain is KAGVTQTPRYLIKTRGQQVTLSCSPISGHRSVSWYQQTPGQGLQFLFEYFSETQRNKGNFPGRFSGRQFSNSRSEMNVSTLELGDSALYLCASSLAENLAKNIQYFGAGTRLSVL.

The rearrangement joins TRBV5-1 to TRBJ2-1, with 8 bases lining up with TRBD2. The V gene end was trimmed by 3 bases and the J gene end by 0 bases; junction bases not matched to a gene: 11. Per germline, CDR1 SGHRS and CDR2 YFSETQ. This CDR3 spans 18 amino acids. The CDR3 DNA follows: TGCGCCAGCAGCTCGCCCGGCGGGGGGAGCGCCTCCTACAATGAGCAGTTCTTC. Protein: CASSSPGGGSASYNEQFF.

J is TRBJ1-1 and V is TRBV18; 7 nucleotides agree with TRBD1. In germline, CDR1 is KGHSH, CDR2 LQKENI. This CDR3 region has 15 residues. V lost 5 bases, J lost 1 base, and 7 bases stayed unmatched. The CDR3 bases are TGTGCCAGCTCAGGGCCGGACAGGACGAACACTGAAGCTTTCTTT. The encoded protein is CASSGPDRTNTEAFF.

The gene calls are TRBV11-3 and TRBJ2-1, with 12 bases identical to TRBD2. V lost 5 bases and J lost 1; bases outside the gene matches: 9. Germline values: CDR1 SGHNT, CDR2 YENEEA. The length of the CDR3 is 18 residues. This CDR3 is CASSPRTSGVASYNEQFF. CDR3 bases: TGTGCCAGCAGCCCCCGGACTAGCGGGGTCGCTTCCTACAATGAGCAGTTCTTC.

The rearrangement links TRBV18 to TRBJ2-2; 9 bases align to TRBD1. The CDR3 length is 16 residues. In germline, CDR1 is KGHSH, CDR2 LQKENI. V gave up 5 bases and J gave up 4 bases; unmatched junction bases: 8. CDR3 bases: TGTGCCAGCTCAGCATCAACAGGGGGCCTCACCGGGGAGCTGTTTTTT. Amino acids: CASSASTGGLTGELFF.